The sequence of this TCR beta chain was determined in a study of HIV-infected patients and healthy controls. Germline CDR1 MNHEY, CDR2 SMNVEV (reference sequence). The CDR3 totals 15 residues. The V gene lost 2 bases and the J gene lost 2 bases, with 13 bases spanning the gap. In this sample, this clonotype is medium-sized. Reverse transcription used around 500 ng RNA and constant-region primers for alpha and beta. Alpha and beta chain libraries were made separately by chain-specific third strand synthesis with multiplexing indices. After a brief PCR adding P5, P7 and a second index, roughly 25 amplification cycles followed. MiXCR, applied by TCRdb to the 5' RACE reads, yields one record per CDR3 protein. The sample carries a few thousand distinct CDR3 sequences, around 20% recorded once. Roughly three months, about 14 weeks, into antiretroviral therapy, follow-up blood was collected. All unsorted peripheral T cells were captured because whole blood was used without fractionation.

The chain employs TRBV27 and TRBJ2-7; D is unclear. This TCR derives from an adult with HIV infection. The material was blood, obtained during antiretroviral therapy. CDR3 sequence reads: CASSLLTGPTYEQYF. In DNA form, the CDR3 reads TGTGCCAGCAGTTTACTGACGGGCCCAACCTACGAGCAGTACTTC.